This passage covers 27 T cell receptor beta chains from one sample sequenced in a study of PD-1 blockade in mismatch repair-deficient tumors. Here immunoSEQ multiplex PCR was the method, and the copy in TCRdb shows in-frame clones only, minus some. The repertoire has fewer than 20,000 clones, around 82% of them found once; the top ten carry around 3.1%. The material sequenced was PBMCs, taken 4 weeks after starting pembrolizumab. These receptors originate from an adult with mismatch repair-deficient cancer.

The chain is built from TRBV2 and TRBJ2-6, with a weak D call TRBD1 (5 bases). Trimming removed 5 bases at V and 0 bases at J, with 8 bases between. Germline assignment: CDR1 SNHLY and CDR2 FYNNEI. This CDR3 is 15 amino acids long. CDR3: CASSPDSSGANVLTF. The DNA for the CDR3 is TGTGCCAGCAGTCCCGACAGCTCTGGGGCCAACGTCCTGACTTTC. Using reference TRBV2 and TRBJ2-6 for the parts outside the CDR3, the full variable domain is EPEVTQTPSHQVTQMGQEVILRCVPISNHLYFYWYRQILGQKVEFLVSFYNNEISEKSEIFDDQFSVERPDGSNFTLKIRSTKLEDSAMYFCASSPDSSGANVLTFGAGSRLTVL.

The chain recombines TRBV28 with TRBJ2-3; possible D gene TRBD2, 5 bases. This CDR3 has 12 residues. V lost 5 bases to trimming and J lost 7 bases, with 10 bases between them. Germline V gives CDR1 MDHEN, CDR2 SYDVKM. Here the CDR3 reads CASSQPGYTQYF. CDR3 nucleotides: TGTGCCAGCAGTCAACCGGGGTATACGCAGTATTTT.

The chain is built from TRBV6-4 and TRBJ1-4; 7 bases match TRBD1. Per germline, CDR1 MRHNA and CDR2 SNTAGT. This CDR3 comprises 17 residues. The trim removed 0 bases at V and 8 bases at J, leaving 12 bases unmatched. The CDR3 coding sequence is TGTGCCAGCAGTGACTCTCCCCCTCACAGGGGCGAAGAAAAACTGTTTTTT. The encoded protein is CASSDSPPHRGEEKLFF.

This clone has just a few counts. CDR3 DNA sequence: TGTGCCACCAGCAGAGATCACGGGGGTGCCTACGAGCAGTACTTC. As protein: CATSRDHGGAYEQYF. The gene calls are TRBV15 and TRBJ2-7, with TRBD2 as a possible D gene (6 bases). The CDR3 totals 15 residues. V dropped 0 bases and J dropped 2 bases, with 11 bases sitting between them. Germline CDR1 LNHNV, CDR2 YYDKDF (reference sequence).

The chain joins TRBV20-1 to TRBJ2-7; TRBD2 aligns across 8 bases. V was clipped by 6 bases and J by 5 bases; unmatched bases: 3. Germline CDR1 DFQATT, CDR2 SNEGSKA (reference sequence). The CDR3 is 11 residues long. CDR3 region: CSAGSGDEQYF. CDR3 coding DNA: TGCAGTGCCGGTAGCGGGGACGAGCAGTACTTC.

J is TRBJ2-1 and V is TRBV6-1; 15 bases map to TRBD2. With V trimmed by 7 bases and J by 7 bases, 5 bases remained unmatched. This CDR3 region has 15 residues. Germline CDR1 reads MNHNS; CDR2 reads SASEGT. DNA for the CDR3: TGTGCCAGCACCGCGGGACTAGCGGGAGGAAATGAGCAGTTCTTC. Translation gives CASTAGLAGGNEQFF.

The chain uses TRBV28 and TRBJ2-7; 7 bases match TRBD1. V lost 10 bases and J lost 0; bases outside the gene matches: 6. Germline V gene data show CDR1 as MDHEN and CDR2 as SYDVKM. CDR3 length: 13 residues. As DNA, the CDR3 is TGTGCCATCCAGGGGGTCGGCTCCTACGAGCAGTACTTC. Protein: CAIQGVGSYEQYF.

The chain carries TRBV7-9 and TRBJ2-7, with 7 nucleotides matching TRBD2. The germline V gene has CDR1 SEHNR and CDR2 FQNEAQ (reference sequence). The CDR3 loop spans 13 amino acids. J lost 7 bases, V lost 5 bases, and 8 bases had no gene match. For the CDR3, the DNA is TGTGCCAGCAGCCGGGACTACCCTAGGGAGCAGTACTTC. This gives the protein CASSRDYPREQYF.

V is TRBV7-3 and J is TRBJ2-5; TRBD1 agrees at 7 bases. Germline trimming cut 4 bases from V and 7 bases from J; bases unmatched to any gene: 6. CDR1 SGHTA and CDR2 FQGTGA come from the germline V gene. CDR3 size: 13 residues. The CDR3: CASSSQGQGTQYF. The DNA of the CDR3 is TGTGCCAGCAGCTCACAGGGGCAGGGGACCCAGTACTTC.

This chain links TRBV7-8 with TRBJ1-5; unclear D gene. Germline-derived CDR1 and CDR2 are SGHVS and FQNEAQ. There are 15 residues in the CDR3. Between the trimmed V and J ends, which lost 3 bases and 1 base, there was a span of 10 bases. CDR3 DNA: TGTGCCAGCAGCTTGGGCTCTTCGAGCAATCAGCCCCAGCATTTT. This translates into CASSLGSSSNQPQHF.

V gene TRBV5-1 combines with J gene TRBJ1-2; TRBD1 agrees at 7 bases. V shed 2 bases, J shed 8 bases, and the junction held 12 bases outside the gene matches. Germline V gene lookup returns CDR1 SGHRS and CDR2 YFSETQ. The CDR3 sequence is 15 residues long. As DNA, the CDR3 is TGCGCCAGCAGCTTAGTTGGGACAGACCTATGGGGCTACACCTTC. It codes for CASSLVGTDLWGYTF.

The chain is built from TRBV9 and TRBJ2-5; tentatively, D is TRBD1 (7 bases). The CDR3 covers 14 residues. V lost 5 bases and J lost 6, with 17 bases in between. From germline, CDR1 is SGDLS and CDR2 YYNGEE. The CDR3 region has the DNA TGTGCCAGCAGTGACGGGACAGCGGGCCAGACCCAGTACTTC. Protein: CASSDGTAGQTQYF.

The sample holds one count of this clone. The rearrangement uses TRBV7-3 and TRBJ2-2, with 8 bases aligning to TRBD2. J was trimmed by 3 bases and V by 6 bases; bases with no gene match: 12. The CDR3 has 17 amino acids. Germline V lookup: CDR1 SGHTA, CDR2 FQGTGA. The CDR3, as DNA: TGTGCCAGCAGATTATTCACGGGAGGGGAACACACCGGGGAGCTGTTTTTT. The encoded protein is CASRLFTGGEHTGELFF.

The chain's CDR3 is CASSPGQGSTDTQYF. The CDR3 bases are TGCGCCAGCAGCCCTGGACAGGGAAGCACAGATACGCAGTATTTT. V and J are TRBV5-1 and TRBJ2-3, with 8 bases fitting TRBD1. The CDR3 has 15 residues. Germline V CDR1 and CDR2: SGHRS, YFSETQ. Losses at the gene ends were 4 bases for V and 0 bases for J; bases not matched to a gene: 4.

The chain combines TRBV5-1 with TRBJ1-4; 7 nucleotides match TRBD1. With 0 bases clipped from V and 0 bases from J, the junction kept 2 bases outside the gene matches. Germline V lookup: CDR1 SGHRS, CDR2 YFSETQ. The CDR3 is 16 amino acids. In DNA, the CDR3 is TGCGCCAGCAGCTTGGTTACAGGGGCAACTAATGAAAAACTGTTTTTT. It encodes CASSLVTGATNEKLFF.

This clone has more than one count but fewer than ten. This chain links TRBV28 with TRBJ2-3; the match to TRBD1 covers 7 bases. V was pared by 3 bases and J by 5 bases, with 17 bases of the junction left unmatched. The CDR3 has 18 amino acids. Per germline, CDR1 MDHEN and CDR2 SYDVKM. Written as DNA, the CDR3 is TGTGCCAGCAGTTTTCGGTGGTTTAGCGCCGCAGGGGGAGATACGCAGTATTTT. Translated, it gives CASSFRWFSAAGGDTQYF.

The table lists this clone with a count of one. V and J are TRBV6-1 and TRBJ1-4; D call uncertain. V gave up 4 bases and J gave up 7 bases, with 13 bases separating them. The length of the CDR3 is 14 residues. CDR1 is MNHNS and CDR2 is SASEGT in the germline V gene. CDR3 residues: CASSVSGRAEKLFF. The CDR3 nucleotides are TGTGCCAGCAGTGTCTCGGGAAGGGCTGAAAAACTGTTTTTT.

In nucleotides, the CDR3 is TGCGCCAGCAGCGAGCGGGGCCAAGAGACCCAGTACTTC. As protein: CASSERGQETQYF. This chain connects TRBV10-1 to TRBJ2-5; TRBD2 matches 7 bases. The CDR3 consists of 13 residues. V lost 6 bases to trimming and J lost 1 base; unmatched junction nucleotides: 2. Germline assignment: CDR1 WNHNN and CDR2 SYGVQD (reference sequence).

This clone was counted a single time. The CDR3 protein is CAWSAGGGQPQHF. The CDR3 region has the DNA TGTGCCTGGAGTGCAGGGGGCGGACAGCCCCAGCATTTT. The chain employs TRBV30 and TRBJ1-5; 8 bases are shared with TRBD1. Germline V gene data show CDR1 as GTSNPN and CDR2 as SVGIG (reference sequence). This CDR3 spans 13 amino acids. V lost 1 base and J lost 7; bases outside the gene matches: 3. Combining the CDR3 with reference TRBV30 and TRBJ1-5 gives the whole variable domain SQTIHQWPATLVQPVGSPLSLECTVEGTSNPNLYWYRQAAGRGLQLLFYSVGIGQISSEVPQNLSASRPQDRQFILSSKKLLLSDSGFYLCAWSAGGGQPQHFGDGTRLSIL.

This clone was recorded once. The V and J genes are TRBV28 and TRBJ2-5, with a tentative D call TRBD2 (6 bases). Germline V gene sequence: CDR1 MDHEN, CDR2 SYDVKM. The V gene lost 4 bases and the J gene lost 2 bases, with 14 bases spanning the gap. CDR3 length: 15 residues. Here the CDR3 reads CASSSLRGGQETQYF. CDR3 DNA sequence: TGTGCCAGCAGTTCCCTCCGGGGAGGACAAGAGACCCAGTACTTC.

In its sample, this clone was seen once. The V gene is TRBV28, the J gene TRBJ2-1; TRBD2 matches at 8 bases. The CDR3 runs 13 residues. The germline CDR1 and CDR2 sequences are MDHEN and SYDVKM. After removal of 8 bases from V and 7 bases from J, the junction contained 7 bases not matched to a gene. The CDR3 DNA is TGTGCCAGCGGGGGCGGGAGGTGGAATGAGCAGTTCTTC. This translates into CASGGGRWNEQFF.

The chain combines TRBV30 with TRBJ1-1, with D maybe TRBD1 (5 bases). CDR1 and CDR2 from the germline V gene are GTSNPN and SVGIG (reference sequence). This CDR3 contains 13 residues. Trimming removed 5 bases at V and 0 bases at J, with 10 bases between. CDR3 nucleotides: TGTGCCTGGGACAGCATCATGAACACTGAAGCTTTCTTT. Translated, it gives CAWDSIMNTEAFF.

The chain joins TRBV15 to TRBJ2-3; TRBD1 aligns across 11 bases. CDR1 is LNHNV and CDR2 is YYDKDF in the germline V gene (reference sequence). With 5 bases clipped from V and 4 bases from J, the junction kept 5 bases outside the gene matches. The CDR3 is made up of 15 amino acids. The CDR3: CATSGGQGEADTQYF. The CDR3 DNA sequence: TGTGCCACCAGCGGGGGACAGGGGGAGGCAGATACGCAGTATTTT.

This clone was seen only once. The chain is built from TRBV9 and TRBJ1-2; D is undetermined. The CDR3 is made up of 16 amino acids. The ends were cut back, 0 bases at V and 4 bases at J, with 16 bases in the middle. In germline, CDR1 is SGDLS, CDR2 YYNGEE. CDR3 protein: CASSVGSGLRGYGYTF. The CDR3 region has the DNA TGTGCCAGCAGCGTAGGGTCCGGGCTTCGGGGCTATGGCTACACCTTC.

The CDR3 loop reads CSVGSGSETQYF. CDR3 nucleotides: TGCAGCGTTGGGAGCGGGAGTGAGACCCAGTACTTC. The genes are TRBV29-1 and TRBJ2-5; 8 bases are shared with TRBD2. This CDR3 is 12 amino acids long. J lost 5 bases, V lost 4 bases, and 3 bases had no gene match. Germline assignment: CDR1 SQVTM and CDR2 ANQGSEA.

The gene calls are TRBV21-1 and TRBJ2-3; the table's D call of TRBD1 was not tested on the DNA. TRBV21-1 counts as a pseudogene. There are 16 residues in the CDR3. The CDR3 coding sequence is TGTGCCAGCAGACCGTGTGCTACAGTCATGCAAGATACGCAGTATTTT. Translation gives CASRPCATVMQDTQYF.

The genes are TRBV11-3 and TRBJ2-2; TRBD1 matches 9 bases. Germline trimming cut 6 bases from V and 2 bases from J; bases unmatched to any gene: 7. This CDR3 is built from 16 residues. In germline, CDR1 is SGHNT, CDR2 YENEEA. The CDR3 bases are TGTGCCAGCAGTCTTACAGGGGGCCTTAACACCGGGGAGCTGTTTTTT. It yields the protein CASSLTGGLNTGELFF.